This T cell receptor beta chain is from a study of blood T cell repertoires in COVID-19 (dated by TCRdb to the early 2020s). Regarding the study in general: Samples from collaborators originated in the United States, Italy and Spain and spanned both the acute and convalescent phases of COVID-19. The prospective study material was composed of cDNA or gDNA derived from T cells, B-cell-depleted T cells, or PBMCs. Subjects who had been exposed to COVID-19, were actively infected with it, or had recovered from it provided the deeply sampled blood TCRbeta repertoires that made up the dataset. The repertoires were made available in a free public database intended to serve as a resource for research on the immune response to SARS-CoV-2. The samples were drawn from two sources: the first 160 participants of the ongoing ImmuneRACE study, and 1,000 to 1,500 subjects contributed by 6 global collaborators. Nearly every sample came with metadata listing a de-identified subject ID, COVID-19 status, age in years and sex. Where HLA class I and class II types were available, the types were taken from metadata supplied by the sample provider, not from assay-based typing.

The collaborating institutions used their own protocols to collect whole blood in K2EDTA tubes. For TCRbeta analysis, collaborators shipped samples in one of three forms: frozen whole blood, isolated PBMCs, or DNA extracted from either of those sample types. From the cysteine through the phenylalanine, the CDR3 covers 13 amino acids. Only the CDR3 DNA is retained, 39 bases long and in frame from the first base. V and J lose 1 base and 10 bases, and a span of 13 bases separates them. The germline V gene supplies CDR1 SGHTA and CDR2 FQGNSA. Summary of the overall study and its limitations: Clinical and demographic metadata were provided uncurated, with the amount varying by source and participant.

With regard to this clone: Its antigen specificity is not known. Nothing much larger sits one base from this clone, and base qualities are not available.

The immunoSEQ Assay, a bias-controlled multiplex PCR, was used to amplify TCRbeta CDR3 regions from genomic DNA. Regarding the original processing steps: The number of nucleated cells in each sample was estimated by amplification of reference gene primers within the assay. To quantify the absolute abundance of each unique TCRbeta CDR3 rearrangement, sequence reads were collapsed and filtered. For each sample, productive Simpson clonality was calculated as the square root of Simpson's diversity index over productive rearrangements. This is the immuneACCESS table as TCRdb keeps it, with only in-frame sequences that have V and J called. A part of the clones is gone; compared with another copy, unresolved V genes explain less than half, and the rest is unexplained. V, J and clone size are those of that table, while D and trimming were read from the DNA. For this sample there are about 280,000 clones; around 85% appear just once. In total, the top ten clones hold approximately 5.1% of the sample.

The sequencing input was peripheral blood. The clonotype was recovered from a man aged 50 to 60 with active or convalescent COVID-19. The V and J genes are TRBV7-2 and TRBJ1-1; TRBD1 might be the D gene, on 5 matching bases. The CDR3 protein sequence reads: CASSLGGRYPAFF. The nucleotide sequence reads as follows: TGTGCCAGCAGCTTAGGGGGCCGGTATCCAGCTTTCTTT.